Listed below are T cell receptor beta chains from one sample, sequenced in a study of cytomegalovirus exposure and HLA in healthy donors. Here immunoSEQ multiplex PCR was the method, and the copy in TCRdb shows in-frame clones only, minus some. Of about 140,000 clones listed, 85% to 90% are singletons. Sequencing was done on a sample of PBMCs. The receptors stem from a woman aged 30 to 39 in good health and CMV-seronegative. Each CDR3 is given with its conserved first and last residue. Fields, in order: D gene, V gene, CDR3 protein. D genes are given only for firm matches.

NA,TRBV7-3,CASSSGQGGTYEQYF
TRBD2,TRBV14,CASSQGLAGFYNEQFF
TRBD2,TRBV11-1,CASSSISGRDTQYF
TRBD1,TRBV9,CASSERTGGGYGYTF
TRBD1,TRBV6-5,CASRSGQVSSYEQYF
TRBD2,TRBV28,CASTEAGQDEQFF
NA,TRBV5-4,CASSLPSRPPYEQYF
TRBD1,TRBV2,CASSRTGLGSPLHF
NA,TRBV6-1,CASSDWETGGYTF
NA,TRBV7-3,CASSLTPDSEQFF
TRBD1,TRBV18,CASSPPGQGFHNEQFF
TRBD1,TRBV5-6,CASSSPGQGSSYEQYF
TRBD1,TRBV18,CASSQTGTGFSPLHF
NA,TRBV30,CAWSDRQATEAFF
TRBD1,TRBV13,CASSQTPGQGGFMNTEAFF
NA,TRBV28,CASSLWTGKNGYTF
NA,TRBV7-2,CASSLVANTEAFF
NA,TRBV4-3,CASSRAPTSNEQFF
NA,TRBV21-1,CASSIQGDRTEAFF
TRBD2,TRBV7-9,CASSLGMGLGGSEQYF
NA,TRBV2,CASSEALFLDTNSPLHF
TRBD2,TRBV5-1,CASSLPGTSGAETQYF
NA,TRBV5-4,CASSLVATGVTQYF
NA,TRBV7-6,CASSLAGDRFSYEQYF
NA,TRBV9,CASSLGGGPRNTIYF